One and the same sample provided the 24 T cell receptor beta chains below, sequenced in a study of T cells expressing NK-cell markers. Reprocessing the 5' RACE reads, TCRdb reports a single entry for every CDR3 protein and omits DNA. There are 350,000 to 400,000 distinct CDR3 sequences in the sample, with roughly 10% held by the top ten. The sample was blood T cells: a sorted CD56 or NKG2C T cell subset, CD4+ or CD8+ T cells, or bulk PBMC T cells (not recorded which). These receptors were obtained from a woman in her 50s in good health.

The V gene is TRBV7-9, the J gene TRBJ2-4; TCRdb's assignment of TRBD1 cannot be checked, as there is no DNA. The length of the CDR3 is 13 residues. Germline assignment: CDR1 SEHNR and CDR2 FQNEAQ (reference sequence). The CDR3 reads CASSPGTVGIQYF.

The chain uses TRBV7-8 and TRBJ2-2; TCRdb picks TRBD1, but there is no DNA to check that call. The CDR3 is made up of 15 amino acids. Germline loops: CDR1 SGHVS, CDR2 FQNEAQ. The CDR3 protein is CASSSLSGNTGELFF.

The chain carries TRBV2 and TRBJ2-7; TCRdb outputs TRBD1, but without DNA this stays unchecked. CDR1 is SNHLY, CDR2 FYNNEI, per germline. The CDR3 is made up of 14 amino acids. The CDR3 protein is CASSGGRTPGEQYF. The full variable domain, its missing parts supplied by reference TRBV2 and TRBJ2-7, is EPEVTQTPSHQVTQMGQEVILRCVPISNHLYFYWYRQILGQKVEFLVSFYNNEISEKSEIFDDQFSVERPDGSNFTLKIRSTKLEDSAMYFCASSGGRTPGEQYFGPGTRLTVT.

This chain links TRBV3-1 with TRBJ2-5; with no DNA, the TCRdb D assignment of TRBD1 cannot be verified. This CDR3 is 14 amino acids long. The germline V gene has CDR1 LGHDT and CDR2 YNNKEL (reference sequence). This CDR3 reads CASSQDAGSETQYF.

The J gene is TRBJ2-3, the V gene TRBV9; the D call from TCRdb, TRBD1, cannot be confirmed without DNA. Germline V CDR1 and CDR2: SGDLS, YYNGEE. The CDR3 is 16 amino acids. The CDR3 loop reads CASSVVGGQSADTQYF.

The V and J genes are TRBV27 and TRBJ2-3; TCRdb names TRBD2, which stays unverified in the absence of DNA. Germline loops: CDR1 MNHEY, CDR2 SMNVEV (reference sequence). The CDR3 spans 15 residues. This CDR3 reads CASSFSLAGADTQYF.

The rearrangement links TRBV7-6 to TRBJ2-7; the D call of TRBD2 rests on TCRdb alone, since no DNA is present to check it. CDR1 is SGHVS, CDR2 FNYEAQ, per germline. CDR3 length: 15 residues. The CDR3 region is CASSSPGLAGLEQYF. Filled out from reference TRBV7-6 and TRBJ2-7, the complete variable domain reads GAGVSQSPRYKVTKRGQDVALRCDPISGHVSLYWYRQALGQGPEFLTYFNYEAQQDKSGLPNDRFSAERPEGSISTLTIQRTEQRDSAMYRCASSSPGLAGLEQYFGPGTRLTVT.

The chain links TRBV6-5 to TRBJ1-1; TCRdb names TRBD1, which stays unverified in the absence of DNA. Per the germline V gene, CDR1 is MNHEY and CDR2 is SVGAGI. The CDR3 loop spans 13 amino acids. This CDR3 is CASSKQGMAEAFF.

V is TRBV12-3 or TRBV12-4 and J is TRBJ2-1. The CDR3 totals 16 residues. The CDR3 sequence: CASSLIGRVIHNEQFF.

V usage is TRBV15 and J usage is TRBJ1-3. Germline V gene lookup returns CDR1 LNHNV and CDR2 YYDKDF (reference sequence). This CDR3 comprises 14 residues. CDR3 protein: CATSRDRVGNTIYF.

CDR3 region: CASSYSGQGVLWREAFF. The genes are TRBV6-2 or TRBV6-3 and TRBJ1-1; TCRdb's D call, TRBD1, is unchecked because there is no DNA. From germline, CDR1 is MNHEY and CDR2 SVGEGT. There are 17 residues in the CDR3.

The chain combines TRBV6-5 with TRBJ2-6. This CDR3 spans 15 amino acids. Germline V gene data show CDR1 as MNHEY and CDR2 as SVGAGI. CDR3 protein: CASTTSNSGANVLTF.

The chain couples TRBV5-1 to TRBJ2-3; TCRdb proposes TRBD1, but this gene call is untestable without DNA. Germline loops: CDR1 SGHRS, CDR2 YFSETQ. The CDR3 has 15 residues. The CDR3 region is CASSLGGNGGDTQYF. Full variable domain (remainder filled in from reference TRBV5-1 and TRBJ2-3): KAGVTQTPRYLIKTRGQQVTLSCSPISGHRSVSWYQQTPGQGLQFLFEYFSETQRNKGNFPGRFSGRQFSNSRSEMNVSTLELGDSALYLCASSLGGNGGDTQYFGPGTRLTVL.

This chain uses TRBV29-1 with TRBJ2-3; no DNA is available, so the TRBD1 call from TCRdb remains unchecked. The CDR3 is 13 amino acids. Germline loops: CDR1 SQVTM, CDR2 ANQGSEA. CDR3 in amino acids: CSVRGQGTDTQYF.

CDR3 sequence reads: CSVEGPVEHTQYF. The gene calls are TRBV29-1 and TRBJ2-3; TCRdb picks TRBD1, but there is no DNA to check that call. The V gene's germline CDR1 is SQVTM and CDR2 ANQGSEA. CDR3 length: 13 residues.

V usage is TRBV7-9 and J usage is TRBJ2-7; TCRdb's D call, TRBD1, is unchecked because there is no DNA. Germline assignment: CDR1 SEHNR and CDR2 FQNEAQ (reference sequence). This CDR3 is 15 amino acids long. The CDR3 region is CASSFIQGASYEQYF.

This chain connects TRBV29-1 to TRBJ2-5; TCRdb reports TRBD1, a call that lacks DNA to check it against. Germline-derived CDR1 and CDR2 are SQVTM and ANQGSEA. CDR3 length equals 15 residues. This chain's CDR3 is CSVRPRTGGVETQYF.

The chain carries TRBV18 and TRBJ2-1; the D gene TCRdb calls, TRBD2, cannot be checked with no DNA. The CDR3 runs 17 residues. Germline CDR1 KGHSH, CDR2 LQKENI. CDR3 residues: CASSPPLSGRVWHEQFF.

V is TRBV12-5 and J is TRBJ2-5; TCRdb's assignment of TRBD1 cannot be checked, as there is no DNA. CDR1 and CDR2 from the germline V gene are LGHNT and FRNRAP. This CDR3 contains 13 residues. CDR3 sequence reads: CASGWTGFETQYF.

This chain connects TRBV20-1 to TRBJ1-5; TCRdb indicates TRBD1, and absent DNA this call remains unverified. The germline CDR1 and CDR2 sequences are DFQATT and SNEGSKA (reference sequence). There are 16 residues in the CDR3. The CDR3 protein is CSARDKKQAPSQPQHF.

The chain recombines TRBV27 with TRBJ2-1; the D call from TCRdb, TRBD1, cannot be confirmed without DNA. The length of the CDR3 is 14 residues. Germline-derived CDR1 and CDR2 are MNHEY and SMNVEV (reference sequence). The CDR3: CASRGVGAYNEQFF.

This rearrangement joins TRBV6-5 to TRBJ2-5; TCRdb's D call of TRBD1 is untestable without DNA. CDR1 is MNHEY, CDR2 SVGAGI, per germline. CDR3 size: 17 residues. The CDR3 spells CASSSERLGGLRGTQYF.

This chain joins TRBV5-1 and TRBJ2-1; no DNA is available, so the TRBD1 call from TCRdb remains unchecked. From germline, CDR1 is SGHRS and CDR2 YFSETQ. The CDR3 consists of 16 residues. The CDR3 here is CASSPSGQLSNNEQFF.

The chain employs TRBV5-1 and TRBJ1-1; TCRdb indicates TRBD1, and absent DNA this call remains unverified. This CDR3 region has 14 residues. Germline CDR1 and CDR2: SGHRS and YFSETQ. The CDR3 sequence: CASSPGNTRPEAFF. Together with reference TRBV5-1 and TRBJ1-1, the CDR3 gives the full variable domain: KAGVTQTPRYLIKTRGQQVTLSCSPISGHRSVSWYQQTPGQGLQFLFEYFSETQRNKGNFPGRFSGRQFSNSRSEMNVSTLELGDSALYLCASSPGNTRPEAFFGQGTRLTVV.